What follows describes a single T cell receptor beta chain. The antigen is not known. Unmatched junction bases numbered 8, after V lost 5 bases and J lost 0 bases. CDR1 and CDR2 (germline): DFQATT, SNEGSKA (reference sequence). The CDR3 contains 15 residues. Time point indicated: patch test 2, 6 weeks after DPC sensitization. Specified treatment: therapeutic diphenylcyclopropenone sensitization with weekly scalp DPC. Individual cDNA molecules each carried unique molecular identifiers attached by the library. TCRdb itself ran the RACE reads through MiXCR, one entry per CDR3 protein. Here the sample spans approximately 91,000 distinct CDR3 sequences, around a tenth being singletons. This sample was taken from a study of human T cells and chemical hapten exposure. Whole-study results and caveats: The study found that DPC sensitization did not change TCRs above 1 in 1000 frequency.

This TCR was sampled from a man aged 18 to 29 with alopecia areata. Some clones in this sample may be carry-over from other donors' samples. The input for sequencing was whole blood, taken in connection with sensitization to the hapten diphenylcyclopropenone (DPC). This chain links TRBV20-1 with TRBJ2-7; the match to TRBD2 covers 9 bases. The CDR3 nucleotides are TGCAGTGCTGCCCTAGGGGGACTAGCCTCCTACGAGCAGTACTTC. It encodes CSAALGGLASYEQYF.